The 11 T cell receptor beta chains below were found in one sample sequenced in a study of blood T cell repertoires in COVID-19. Clones were read by immunoSEQ multiplex PCR, and TCRdb kept only the in-frame ones, dropping some. The sample consists of approximately 300,000 clones, roughly nine tenths of them appearing once. Sequenced input: peripheral blood. Every receptor here comes from a woman aged 50 to 65 who had recovered from COVID-19.

The gene calls are TRBV19 and TRBJ1-2; TRBD1 agrees at 10 bases. V lost 3 bases to trimming and J lost 7 bases; unmatched junction nucleotides: 11. The CDR3 sequence is 16 residues long. Germline V gives CDR1 LNHDA, CDR2 SQIVND (reference sequence). In DNA, the CDR3 is TGTGCCAGTAGTATCCTCGTGGGACAGGGGTTTGGTGGCTACACCTTC. Translating it yields CASSILVGQGFGGYTF.

The V gene is TRBV25-1, the J gene TRBJ1-6; tentatively, D is TRBD1 (5 bases). Germline CDR1 reads MGHDK; CDR2 reads SYGVNS. The CDR3 consists of 17 residues. V was pared by 2 bases and J by 0 bases, with 11 bases between. The CDR3 loop is CASSEGAGRSYNSPLHF. The CDR3 nucleotides are TGTGCCAGCAGTGAAGGGGCAGGACGCTCCTATAATTCACCCCTCCACTTT.

The chain carries TRBV7-3 and TRBJ1-1; 8 bases fit TRBD1. Germline assignment: CDR1 SGHTA and CDR2 FQGTGA. CDR3 length: 15 amino acids. Trimming took 2 bases from V and 1 from J; bases not matched to a gene: 3. For the CDR3, the DNA is TGTGCCAGCAGCTTAGGTGGGACAGGGAACACTGAAGCTTTCTTT. As protein: CASSLGGTGNTEAFF.

This clone was detected only once. The chain couples TRBV28 to TRBJ2-6, with a tentative D call TRBD1 (5 bases). The CDR3 covers 16 residues. Trimming took off 1 base at V and 3 bases at J, with 10 bases between the two ends. In germline, CDR1 is MDHEN, CDR2 SYDVKM. CDR3 sequence: CASSLSGIGGANVLTF. CDR3 in DNA: TGTGCCAGCAGTTTATCAGGGATCGGTGGGGCCAACGTCCTGACTTTC.

CDR3 nucleotide sequence: TGTGCCAGCAGCTTCCAAACAGATACGCAGTATTTT. Translating gives CASSFQTDTQYF. V is TRBV11-2 and J is TRBJ2-3, with D unclear. CDR1 and CDR2 (germline): SGHAT, FQNNGV. CDR3 length: 12 residues. V was shortened by 3 bases and J by 3 bases, with 4 bases between the two germline ends.

The J gene is TRBJ2-5, the V gene TRBV5-1, with TRBD1 identical over 9 bases. The junction had 15 bases not matched to a gene; V was cut back by 3 bases and J by 6 bases. The germline V gene encodes CDR1 SGHRS and CDR2 YFSETQ. CDR3 length: 17 amino acids. CDR3: CASSYRPETGGRKTQYF. As DNA, the CDR3 is TGCGCCAGCAGCTACCGACCCGAGACAGGGGGAAGAAAGACCCAGTACTTC. The full variable domain, completed using reference TRBV5-1 and TRBJ2-5, is KAGVTQTPRYLIKTRGQQVTLSCSPISGHRSVSWYQQTPGQGLQFLFEYFSETQRNKGNFPGRFSGRQFSNSRSEMNVSTLELGDSALYLCASSYRPETGGRKTQYFGPGTRLLVL.

J is TRBJ2-2 and V is TRBV5-1; 11 bases match TRBD1. Germline CDR1 and CDR2: SGHRS and YFSETQ. The CDR3 is 17 amino acids. V lost 3 bases and J lost 2; bases outside the gene matches: 6. The DNA of the CDR3 is TGCGCCAGCAGCTCGGGACAGGGGGTCGGTAACACCGGGGAGCTGTTTTTT. This gives the protein CASSSGQGVGNTGELFF.

This clone was recorded at least ten times. J is TRBJ1-6 and V is TRBV10-3, with no clear D. This CDR3 comprises 16 residues. Germline loops: CDR1 ENHRY, CDR2 SYGVKD. Trimming stripped 2 bases from V and 5 bases from J, with 13 bases between. The CDR3 here is CAISEVTAADNSPLHF. CDR3 DNA: TGTGCCATCAGTGAGGTCACCGCGGCTGATAATTCACCCCTCCACTTT.

This clone was seen only once. CDR3 DNA: TGTGCCAGCAGCTTGGGGGACAGGGGGCCTTCTGGAAACACCATATATTTT. Protein sequence: CASSLGDRGPSGNTIYF. V usage is TRBV5-4 and J usage is TRBJ1-3; 12 bases agree with TRBD1. With V trimmed by 0 bases and J by 1 base, 2 bases remained unmatched. Germline values: CDR1 SGHNT, CDR2 YYREEE (reference sequence). This CDR3 region has 17 residues.

The V and J genes are TRBV7-2 and TRBJ2-4, with D tentatively TRBD2 (6 bases). The CDR3 length is 19 residues. Germline values: CDR1 SGHTA, CDR2 FQGNSA. The ends were cut back, 3 bases at V and 6 bases at J, with 27 bases in the middle. The CDR3 bases are TGTGCCAGCAGCTTTTCGAGGGCGTTCACCCCCTCGGAGGGAAACATTCAGTACTTC. This translates into CASSFSRAFTPSEGNIQYF.

This sequence joins TRBV7-9 and TRBJ2-7; D gene ambiguous. Between the trimmed V and J ends, which lost 5 bases and 0 bases, there was a span of 8 bases. The CDR3 is made up of 13 amino acids. Germline CDR1 SEHNR, CDR2 FQNEAQ (reference sequence). CDR3 sequence reads: CASSPLISYEQYF. CDR3 nucleotide sequence: TGTGCCAGCAGCCCACTAATCTCCTACGAGCAGTACTTC.